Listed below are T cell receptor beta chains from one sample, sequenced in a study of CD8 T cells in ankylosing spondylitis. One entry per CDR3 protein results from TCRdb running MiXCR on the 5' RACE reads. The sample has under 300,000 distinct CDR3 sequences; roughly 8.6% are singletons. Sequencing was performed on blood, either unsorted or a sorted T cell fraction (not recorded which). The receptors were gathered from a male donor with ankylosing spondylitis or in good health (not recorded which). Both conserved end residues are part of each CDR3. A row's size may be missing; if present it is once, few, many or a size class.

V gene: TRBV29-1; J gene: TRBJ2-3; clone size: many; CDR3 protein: CSVGFWREETDTQYF
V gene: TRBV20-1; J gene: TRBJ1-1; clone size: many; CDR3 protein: CSARPGGGFAEAFF
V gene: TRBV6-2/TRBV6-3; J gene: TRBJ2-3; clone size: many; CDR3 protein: CASSYSGISDTQYF
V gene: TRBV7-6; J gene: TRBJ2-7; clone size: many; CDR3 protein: CASSLESGRSYEQYF
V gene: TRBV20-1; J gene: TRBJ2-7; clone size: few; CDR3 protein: CSASQRNEQYF
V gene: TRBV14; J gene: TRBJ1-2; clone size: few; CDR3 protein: CASSFRTGGGYTF
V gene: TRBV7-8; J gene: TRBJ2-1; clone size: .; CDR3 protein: CASRSGLARVGTYNEQFF
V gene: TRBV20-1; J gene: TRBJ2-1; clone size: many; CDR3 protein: CSARAWTSDLKQFF
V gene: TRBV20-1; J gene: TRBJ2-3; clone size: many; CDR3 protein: CSAIRSDGTDTQYF
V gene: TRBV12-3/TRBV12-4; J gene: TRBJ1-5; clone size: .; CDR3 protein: CASRLQGYNQPQHF
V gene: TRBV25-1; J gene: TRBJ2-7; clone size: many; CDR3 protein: CASSPSGNSYEQYF
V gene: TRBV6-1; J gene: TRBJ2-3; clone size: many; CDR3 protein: CASSRTSGGSTDTQYF
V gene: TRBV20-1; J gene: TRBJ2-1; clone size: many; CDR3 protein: CSVPRGRAYNEQFF
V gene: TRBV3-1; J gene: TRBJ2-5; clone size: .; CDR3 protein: CASSQGRGETQYF
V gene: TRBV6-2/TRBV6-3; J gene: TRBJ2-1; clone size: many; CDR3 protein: CASRHLPGLAGGSSYNEQFF
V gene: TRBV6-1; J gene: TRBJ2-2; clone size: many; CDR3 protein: CATRQVFTGELFF
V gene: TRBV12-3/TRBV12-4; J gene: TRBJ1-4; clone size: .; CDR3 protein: CASSLGTRNEKLVF
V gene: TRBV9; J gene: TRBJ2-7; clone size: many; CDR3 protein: CASSSGYSPYEQYF
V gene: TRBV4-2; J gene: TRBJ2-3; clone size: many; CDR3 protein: CASSEGVGADTQYF
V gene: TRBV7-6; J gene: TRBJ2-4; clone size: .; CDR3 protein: CASSDYREGNIQYF
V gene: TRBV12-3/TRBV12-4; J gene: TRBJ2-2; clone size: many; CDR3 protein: CADSKRRNTGELFF